Each of the 18 T cell receptor beta chains below was sequenced from the same sample in a study of cytomegalovirus exposure and HLA in healthy donors. PCR employed 60 Vbeta and 13 Jbeta primers. Only in-frame clones appear in the TCRdb table, and some are missing; sequencing was by immunoSEQ multiplex PCR. This sample yields 200,000 to 250,000 clones, of which roughly 80% are seen a single time; 3.8% belongs to the top ten. The sample consisted of PBMCs. The source of these receptors is a male donor in good health and CMV-seronegative.

CDR3 coding DNA: TGTGCCAGCAGTGAAGAGGGGACAGGTACCTCACCCCTCCACTTT. Amino acid sequence: CASSEEGTGTSPLHF. V gene TRBV2 combines with J gene TRBJ1-6; 8 bases agree with TRBD1. V gave up 1 base and J gave up 10 bases; unmatched junction bases: 6. The CDR3 has 15 amino acids. The germline V gene has CDR1 SNHLY and CDR2 FYNNEI.

The chain is built from TRBV18 and TRBJ2-3, with D possibly being TRBD2 (7 bases). V shed 3 bases and J shed 2 bases, with 12 bases lying between them. Germline V CDR1 and CDR2: KGHSH, LQKENI. The CDR3 sequence is 15 residues long. The chain's CDR3 is CASSPTGGLTDTQYF. CDR3 coding DNA: TGTGCCAGCTCACCCACGGGGGGCCTCACAGATACGCAGTATTTT. Full variable domain (remainder filled in from reference TRBV18 and TRBJ2-3): NAGVMQNPRHLVRRRGQEARLRCSPMKGHSHVYWYRQLPEEGLKFMVYLQKENIIDESGMPKERFSAEFPKEGPSILRIQQVVRGDSAAYFCASSPTGGLTDTQYFGPGTRLTVL.

V gene TRBV28 combines with J gene TRBJ1-5; D is possibly TRBD1 (6 bases). The V gene lost 7 bases and the J gene lost 7 bases, with 11 bases spanning the gap. Germline V gene lookup returns CDR1 MDHEN and CDR2 SYDVKM. The length of the CDR3 is 12 residues. The CDR3 sequence: CASNLGGQPQHF. The CDR3 DNA sequence: TGTGCCAGCAATCTAGGGGGACAGCCCCAGCATTTT.

The genes are TRBV19 and TRBJ2-2; maybe TRBD2 (5 bases). Germline V gives CDR1 LNHDA, CDR2 SQIVND (reference sequence). V lost 5 bases to trimming and J lost 0 bases, with 7 bases between them. The CDR3 length is 14 residues. As DNA, the CDR3 is TGTGCCAGTAGTCGGCGGGCGAACACCGGGGAGCTGTTTTTT. Encoded protein: CASSRRANTGELFF.

The chain has TRBV19 and TRBJ1-5; unclear D gene. The CDR3 contains 12 residues. CDR1 is LNHDA, CDR2 SQIVND, per germline (reference sequence). V lost 6 bases and J lost 2, with 5 bases in between. The CDR3 loop is CASRAGNQPQHF. The CDR3, as DNA: TGTGCCAGTAGGGCAGGCAATCAGCCCCAGCATTTT.

V usage is TRBV6-5 and J usage is TRBJ1-1; D is possibly TRBD1 (6 bases). V was cut by 6 bases and J by 0 bases, with 8 bases left in between. The CDR3 consists of 13 residues. Per the germline V gene, CDR1 is MNHEY and CDR2 is SVGAGI. The DNA for the CDR3 is TGTGCCAGCAGCGACAGGATGAACACTGAAGCTTTCTTT. It encodes CASSDRMNTEAFF.

The chain uses TRBV7-6 and TRBJ2-1, with TRBD2 matching 9 bases. CDR1 and CDR2 (germline): SGHVS, FNYEAQ. The trim removed 3 bases at V and 7 bases at J, leaving 7 bases unmatched. The CDR3 length is 15 residues. The CDR3 loop reads CASSFRREGENEQFF. CDR3 coding DNA: TGTGCCAGCAGCTTTAGGCGGGAGGGCGAAAATGAGCAGTTCTTC. Filled out from reference TRBV7-6 and TRBJ2-1, the complete variable domain reads GAGVSQSPRYKVTKRGQDVALRCDPISGHVSLYWYRQALGQGPEFLTYFNYEAQQDKSGLPNDRFSAERPEGSISTLTIQRTEQRDSAMYRCASSFRREGENEQFFGPGTRLTVL.

The V gene is TRBV6-6, the J gene TRBJ2-7; D gene uncertain. Between the trimmed V and J ends, which lost 2 bases and 0 bases, there was a span of 8 bases. The CDR3 spans 14 residues. Germline V gives CDR1 MNHNY, CDR2 SVGAGI (reference sequence). This CDR3 reads CASSYGQSSYEQYF. The CDR3 DNA follows: TGTGCCAGCAGTTACGGGCAGAGCTCCTACGAGCAGTACTTC.

The V and J genes are TRBV30 and TRBJ1-1; maybe TRBD1 (5 bases). The CDR3 is 12 residues long. V lost 8 bases to trimming and J lost 6 bases, with 16 bases between them. The germline V gene has CDR1 GTSNPN and CDR2 SVGIG (reference sequence). This CDR3 reads CAGVGAFAEAFF. The CDR3, as DNA: TGTGCCGGAGTTGGGGCGTTCGCTGAAGCTTTCTTT.

The rearrangement joins TRBV18 to TRBJ2-1; D is perhaps TRBD1 (6 bases). Trimming cost V 4 bases and J 0 bases, with 13 bases left between them. CDR1 and CDR2 from the germline V gene are KGHSH and LQKENI. This CDR3 is 16 amino acids long. The CDR3 bases are TGTGCCAGCTCACGCTCAGGGGTTAGCTCCTACAATGAGCAGTTCTTC. It specifies CASSRSGVSSYNEQFF.

V is TRBV7-7 and J is TRBJ2-1; 9 positions agree with TRBD1. The CDR3 is 15 residues long. Germline CDR1 and CDR2: SSHAT and FNYEAQ (reference sequence). The junction had 6 bases not matched to a gene; V was cut back by 2 bases and J by 7 bases. CDR3 amino acids: CASSLKTGGGNEQFF. CDR3 in DNA: TGTGCCAGCAGCTTAAAGACAGGGGGGGGGAATGAGCAGTTCTTC.

Concerning this clone itself: At one boundary the junction diverges from the germline segment, which might be a read error. The rearrangement links TRBV14 to TRBJ2-7, with D possibly matching TRBD2 (6 bases). Per the germline V gene, CDR1 is SGHDN and CDR2 is FVKESK. This CDR3 has 13 amino acids. DNA of the CDR3: TGTGCCAGCAGCCAAGCGATGTCTGCGGGATCTTTCTTC. It yields the protein CASSQAMSAGSFF.

This clone was counted once. The chain employs TRBV7-9 and TRBJ2-7; the match to TRBD2 covers 9 bases. Trimming removed 6 bases from V and 4 bases from J; junction bases left unmatched: 13. The germline V gene has CDR1 SEHNR and CDR2 FQNEAQ (reference sequence). CDR3 length: 16 residues. The CDR3 loop reads CASSGAGGPLAYEQYF. The CDR3 DNA is TGTGCCAGCAGTGGGGCGGGAGGGCCCCTAGCTTACGAGCAGTACTTC.

This chain connects TRBV21-1 to TRBJ2-3; the table assigns TRBD2, which was not confirmed against the DNA. TRBV21-1 is labeled a pseudogene. This CDR3 is built from 15 residues. The CDR3 protein is CASSFWDSSADTQYF. The DNA for the CDR3 is TGTGCCAGCAGCTTTTGGGACTCCTCGGCCGATACGCAGTATTTT.

The gene calls are TRBV5-1 and TRBJ2-7; TRBD1 matches 7 bases. J was trimmed by 5 bases and V by 4 bases; bases with no gene match: 12. In germline, CDR1 is SGHRS, CDR2 YFSETQ. The CDR3 sequence is 15 residues long. CDR3 nucleotide sequence: TGCGCCAGCAGCCCAGAGGACAGGCCTTCAGACGAGCAGTACTTC. Its translation is CASSPEDRPSDEQYF.

This chain connects TRBV19 to TRBJ2-1; tentative D call: TRBD2 (7 bases). CDR3 length: 15 residues. Germline V lookup: CDR1 LNHDA, CDR2 SQIVND (reference sequence). V was shortened by 3 bases and J by 6 bases, with 15 bases between the two germline ends. CDR3 sequence: CASSIAGEGRNEQFF. CDR3 DNA sequence: TGTGCCAGTAGTATCGCAGGGGAGGGTCGCAATGAGCAGTTCTTC.

The V call is TRBV19, the J call TRBJ2-2; TRBD2 matches at 10 bases. V lost 6 bases and J lost 3; bases outside the gene matches: 13. This CDR3 has 18 residues. Per the germline V gene, CDR1 is LNHDA and CDR2 is SQIVND (reference sequence). The CDR3 sequence: CASSRRLAGAIDTGELFF. The DNA of the CDR3 is TGTGCCAGTAGCCGGAGGCTAGCGGGAGCGATAGACACCGGGGAGCTGTTTTTT.

This sequence joins TRBV15 and TRBJ2-5; D is possibly TRBD2 (5 bases). The J call is doubtful: the DNA matches TRBJ2-7 better. The CDR3 runs 13 residues. Germline V CDR1 and CDR2: LNHNV, YYDKDF (reference sequence). The CDR3 spells CATSLEARSEQYF. The CDR3, as DNA: TGTGCCACCAGCCTGGAGGCGCGCAGCGAGCAGTACTTC.